A selection of T cell receptor beta chains follows, all from one sample in a study of blood T cell repertoires in COVID-19. The method was immunoSEQ multiplex PCR; TCRdb's version includes in-frame clones alone and lacks a portion of them. The sample carries a few hundred thousand clones, over 65% recorded once. Sequencing was performed on peripheral blood. Every receptor here comes from a woman older than 75 with acute or convalescent COVID-19. CDR3s include the opening cysteine and the closing phenylalanine or tryptophan. A D gene is named only where the DNA matches it firmly. Where a row states a size, it is once, few, many or the class of an expanded clone; other rows omit it.

>TRBV29-1|TRBJ1-2|NA|TRBD1
TGCAGCGTTGTGGGGCCCGGGACAGGGAACTATGGCTACACCTTC
CSVVGPGTGNYGYTF
>TRBV28|TRBJ1-6|NA|TRBD1
TGTGCCAGCAGTTTAGGACAGGGGAGGCGGTCACCCCTCCACTTT
CASSLGQGRRSPLHF
>TRBV19|TRBJ1-6|NA|NA
TGTGCCAGTAGTGTGCCCTATAGGGGCGGATCACCCCTCCACTTT
CASSVPYRGGSPLHF
>TRBV23-1|TRBJ1-1|NA|TRBD1
TGCGCCATTCCGGACAGGGGGCTTGGTACTGAAGCTTTCTTT
CAIPDRGLGTEAFF
>TRBV3-1/TRBV3-2|TRBJ1-2|few|TRBD1
TGTGCCAGCAGCCATATGACAGGGAACTATGGCTACACCTTC
CASSHMTGNYGYTF
>TRBV19|TRBJ2-2|once|TRBD2
TGTGCCCTGGGAGGGCGGGGAACCGGGGAGCTGTTTTTT
CALGGRGTGELFF
>TRBV5-1|TRBJ2-3|NA|TRBD1
TGCGCCAGCAGCGGGGGACAGGGGGCCTTTGCAGATACGCAGTATTTT
CASSGGQGAFADTQYF
>TRBV9|TRBJ2-3|NA|TRBD2
TGTGCCAGCAGCGTAGGGACTAGCGGGGAGACAGATACGCAGTATTTT
CASSVGTSGETDTQYF
>TRBV2|TRBJ2-7|NA|NA
TGTGCCAGCAGTGGGCTCTTAAGCTCCTACGAGCAGTACTTC
CASSGLLSSYEQYF
>TRBV6-1|TRBJ2-7|NA|NA
TGTGCCAGCAGTGAAGGACGCGGCGAGCAGTACTTC
CASSEGRGEQYF
>TRBV5-5|TRBJ2-5|once|NA
TGTGCCAGCAGCGAGGACTTCCCAGCCAAGAGACAGTACTTC
CASSEDFPAKRQYF
>TRBV3-1/TRBV3-2|TRBJ2-2|NA|NA
TGTGCCAGCAGCCCTCGGGGGGCCCGGACCGGGGAGCTGTTTTTT
CASSPRGARTGELFF
>TRBV15|TRBJ1-3|NA|NA
TGTGCCACCAGCAGGGTATTACAGACAGCCTCTGGAAACACCATATATTTT
CATSRVLQTASGNTIYF
>TRBV5-1|TRBJ2-7|NA|TRBD1
TGCGCCAGCAGCCCGACAGGGGCAGGGTACGAGCAGTACTTC
CASSPTGAGYEQYF
>TRBV6-1|TRBJ2-7|NA|TRBD2
TGTGCCAGCAGTGAAATCGGACTAGCGGGATTCGACGAGCAGTACTTC
CASSEIGLAGFDEQYF
>TRBV12-3/TRBV12-4|TRBJ1-1|NA|TRBD1
TGTGCCAGCAGTTTATATGGGGACAGTGAAGCTTTCTTT
CASSLYGDSEAFF
>TRBV19|TRBJ1-1|NA|TRBD1
TGTGCCAGTAGAACTCCGGGACAGGGGAACACTGAAGCTTTCTTT
CASRTPGQGNTEAFF
>TRBV6-5|TRBJ1-1|NA|NA
TGTGCCAGCAGTCTGCCGGGACAATCGGGAGCTTTCTTT
CASSLPGQSGAFF
>TRBV12-3/TRBV12-4|TRBJ2-1|once|NA
TGTGCCAGCAGTTTAGATAGCACCAATGAGCAGTTCTTC
CASSLDSTNEQFF
>TRBV30|TRBJ2-2|NA|NA
TGTGCCTGGAGTGTACAAACTAGCTTGAACACCGGGGAGCTGTTTTTT
CAWSVQTSLNTGELFF
>TRBV18|TRBJ1-6|NA|TRBD1
TGTGCCAGCTCACCGGGACAGTCGAATTCACCCCTCCACTTT
CASSPGQSNSPLHF
>TRBV7-8|TRBJ1-5|once|NA
TGTGCCAGCAGCTTACGGGGGAATCAGCCCCAGCATTTT
CASSLRGNQPQHF
>TRBV5-1|TRBJ2-7|once|TRBD1
TGCGCCAGCAGACTGACAGGGGACTCGTACGAGCAGTACTTC
CASRLTGDSYEQYF
>TRBV6-2/TRBV6-3|TRBJ2-1|NA|NA
TGTGCCAGCAGTCCGGGACTCCGATCTCGGCAGTTCTTC
CASSPGLRSRQFF
>TRBV6-1|TRBJ2-3|few|TRBD1
TGTGCCAGCAGTGAAGGTGTGCGGGACAGGGGTTCTACGCAGTATTTT
CASSEGVRDRGSTQYF
>TRBV2|TRBJ2-5|NA|TRBD2
TGTGCCAGCAGTGCCCTAGCGGGACTCTGGGGTCAAGAGACCCAGTACTTC
CASSALAGLWGQETQYF
>TRBV5-1|TRBJ2-5|NA|NA
TGCGCCAGCAGCTTTCAGGGGCAGGGGGAGACCCAGTACTTC
CASSFQGQGETQYF
>TRBV5-1|TRBJ2-7|NA|TRBD1
TGCGCCAGCAGCCCACGCCGGGACAGGGGGTGGGTCGAGCAGTACTTC
CASSPRRDRGWVEQYF
>TRBV6-5|TRBJ2-7|NA|TRBD1
TGTGCCAGCAGTTACGGGACAGACTACGAGCAGTACTTC
CASSYGTDYEQYF
>TRBV5-4|TRBJ2-3|NA|NA
TGTGCCAGCAGCTTCCCGACAGGAGATACGCAGTATTTT
CASSFPTGDTQYF
>TRBV6-6|TRBJ1-1|NA|TRBD1
TGTGCCAGCAGCACCGGACAGGGCCGGACTGAAGCTTTCTTT
CASSTGQGRTEAFF
>TRBV12-3/TRBV12-4|TRBJ2-7|NA|NA
TGTGCCAGCAGTTCGGGGGTGCAATACGAGCAGTACTTC
CASSSGVQYEQYF
>TRBV19|TRBJ1-5|NA|NA
TGTGCCAGTAGCGTTGGACAGACCCCTACAATGGGGCAGCCCCAGCATTTT
CASSVGQTPTMGQPQHF
>TRBV6-1|TRBJ1-5|NA|TRBD1
TGTGCCAGCAGCGAACGGGACCAGGGGGCGAATCAGCCCCAGCATTTT
CASSERDQGANQPQHF
>TRBV6-5|TRBJ1-6|NA|NA
TGTGCCAGCAGCCCCGACAGCGGGCCTTCACCCCTCCACTTT
CASSPDSGPSPLHF
>TRBV5-6|TRBJ2-1|NA|TRBD1
TGTGCCAGCAGCTACCGGGACAGGGGCTGGGATGAGCAGTTCTTC
CASSYRDRGWDEQFF
>TRBV18|TRBJ1-3|few|NA
TGTGCCAGCTCACCACTTCCCCGGAGCCCGGATATAAACACCATATATTTT
CASSPLPRSPDINTIYF
>TRBV2|TRBJ2-1|NA|TRBD2
TGTGCCAGCAGCGCGGGGGGGGTTGGCAATGAGCAGTTCTTC
CASSAGGVGNEQFF
>TRBV5-1|TRBJ2-1|NA|TRBD1
TGCGCCAGCAGCGTTGGGACAGGGGACTACAATGAGCAGTTCTTC
CASSVGTGDYNEQFF
>TRBV18|TRBJ2-3|once|NA
TGTGCCAGCTCACCAGGGCCAAGCACAGATACGCAGTATTTT
CASSPGPSTDTQYF
>TRBV14|TRBJ1-1|once|NA
TGTGCCAGCAGCCTGACCGGGAGGATGAACACTGAAGCTTTCTTT
CASSLTGRMNTEAFF
>TRBV2|TRBJ1-2|NA|NA
TGTGCCAGCAGTGAAGCATCAGTAGGCTACACCTTC
CASSEASVGYTF
>TRBV2|TRBJ1-1|NA|TRBD1
TGTGCCAGCAGTGAGATACAGGGGGCCACTGAAGCTTTCTTT
CASSEIQGATEAFF
>TRBV2|TRBJ1-1|NA|NA
TGTGCCAGCAGCCCGGGGGGGCGGACTGAAGCTTTCTTT
CASSPGGRTEAFF
>TRBV6-5|TRBJ2-7|NA|TRBD2
TGTGCCAGCAGTTACACAGGACTAGCGGGCACCCACGAGCAGTACTTC
CASSYTGLAGTHEQYF
>TRBV2|TRBJ2-2|few|TRBD2
TGTGCCAGCAGTGAAGTAGCGGGAGGAACCGGGGAGCTGTTTTTT
CASSEVAGGTGELFF